The clone carrying this TCR beta chain is medium-sized (0.01 to 0.1%) by share. As yet, its antigen is unknown. The CDR3 runs to 15 residues. The V end was cut by 4 bases, the J end by 3 bases, with 12 bases between. The germline V gene has CDR1 SGHAT and CDR2 FQNNGV. This entry is derived from a study of spatial heterogeneity in lung cancer. Stated time point: sample taken at primary tumor resection. A total of some 70 untreated early-stage non-small cell lung cancer patients served as donors. Whole RNA, isolated from tumor, nontumor lung or frozen PBMC, was sequenced without prior sorting. Overall study findings and caveats: Tracking of ubiquitous and regional nonsynonymous mutations by counts of ubiquitous and regional expanded TCRs, respectively, was seen. Counts of expanded alpha and beta TCRs within tumors tracked the tumor nonsynonymous mutation count.

Carried by each TCR cDNA molecule was a unique molecular identifier. One entry per CDR3 protein results from TCRdb running MiXCR on the 5' RACE reads. The table lists 17,000 or so distinct CDR3 sequences, about 6% of them singletons. This specimen consisted of lung tumor tissue, obtained at surgery. The clonotype comes from a female donor with early-stage non-small cell lung cancer. The chain employs TRBV11-2 and TRBJ2-2; a weak D match, TRBD1 (7 bases). The DNA of the CDR3 is TGTGCCAGCAGCTCTGGAGGGGGCGACACCGGGGAGCTGTTTTTT. It encodes CASSSGGGDTGELFF.